Listed below are T cell receptor beta chains from one sample, sequenced in a study of blood T cell repertoires in COVID-19. Some clones are missing from TCRdb's copy, which holds only in-frame ones; the method was immunoSEQ multiplex PCR. The sample has around 300,000 clones, about nine tenths seen once. The source material was peripheral blood. These receptors all come from a woman in her twenties or thirties with COVID-19, enrolled during active disease. Both conserved end residues are part of each CDR3. Fields, in order: V gene, clone size, D gene, J gene, CDR3 DNA, CDR3 protein. The D gene is left open where the match is weak. Rows may omit the clone size; those that give it use once, few, many or a size class.

TRBV5-1	-	TRBD2	TRBJ2-1	TGCGCCAGCAGTACCGGGGACTATCTTGTGCATGAGCAGTTCTTC	CASSTGDYLVHEQFF
TRBV10-3	-	-	TRBJ2-7	TGTGCCATCAGTGAACAGATAGGGGGCTCCTACGAGCAGTACTTC	CAISEQIGGSYEQYF
TRBV5-5	-	-	TRBJ1-4	TGTGCCAGCAGCTTCCCTGCGCCACTTCGCACTAATGAAAAACTGTTTTTT	CASSFPAPLRTNEKLFF
TRBV27	-	-	TRBJ1-4	TGTGCCAGCAGTTTCCGTATTACAACTAATGAAAAACTGTTTTTT	CASSFRITTNEKLFF
TRBV27	-	TRBD1	TRBJ2-2	TGTGCCAGCAGTTTACTAGGGGTCTCCGGGACAGGGGTCACCGGGGAGCTGTTTTTT	CASSLLGVSGTGVTGELFF
TRBV7-7	once	TRBD2	TRBJ2-3	TGTGCCAGCAGCCGGGGGGACGGGAAAGAGGGGGATACGCAGTATTTT	CASSRGDGKEGDTQYF
TRBV12-3/TRBV12-4	-	-	TRBJ2-1	TGTGCCAGCAGTCTGGGCGGGGGCTTTGAGCAGTTCTTC	CASSLGGGFEQFF
TRBV5-1	-	TRBD1	TRBJ1-5	TGCGCCAGCAGCTTGGAGGGACAGGGAAATCAGCCCCAGCATTTT	CASSLEGQGNQPQHF
TRBV18	-	TRBD1	TRBJ2-7	TGTGCCAGCTCCCCCGGGACAGCCTACGAGCAGTACTTC	CASSPGTAYEQYF
TRBV9	-	TRBD1	TRBJ1-1	TGTGCCAGCAGCGCAGGGGGCAGGGGCACTGAAGCTTTCTTT	CASSAGGRGTEAFF
TRBV6-1	few	-	TRBJ1-2	TGTGCCAGCAGTGAAGCGCCCTATGGGGGCGATGGCTACACCTTC	CASSEAPYGGDGYTF
TRBV12-5	once	TRBD1	TRBJ1-5	TGTGCTAGTGGTTTGGGGGACAGGAATCAGCCCCAGCATTTT	CASGLGDRNQPQHF
TRBV7-8	-	TRBD1	TRBJ2-3	TGTGCCAGCAGCCGAGACAGGGTCACAGATACGCAGTATTTT	CASSRDRVTDTQYF
TRBV27	-	TRBD2	TRBJ2-2	TGTGCCAACCAGGGCGACATGGATAGCGGGAGGGCCGGGGAGCTGTTTTTT	CANQGDMDSGRAGELFF
TRBV10-3	-	TRBD1	TRBJ1-5	TGTGCCATCAGTGAGTCGGGACAGTATGGTCAGCCCCAGCATTTT	CAISESGQYGQPQHF
TRBV18	-	-	TRBJ1-1	TGTGCCAGCTCACCACCGAATGGAGGGAACACTGAAGCTTTCTTT	CASSPPNGGNTEAFF
TRBV2	-	-	TRBJ1-2	TGTGCCAGCAGGACAGATAACTATGGCTACACCTTC	CASRTDNYGYTF
TRBV29-1	-	-	TRBJ1-1	TGCAGCGAACGAACCGCGGCCCATGAAGCTTTCTTT	CSERTAAHEAFF
TRBV11-2	-	-	TRBJ2-5	TGTGCCAGCAGCTTAGCCCAGCAAGAGACCCAGTACTTC	CASSLAQQETQYF
TRBV5-1	-	TRBD1	TRBJ1-3	TGCGCCAGCAGCTCCGTACCGGGACAGGGTGTCTTT	CASSSVPGQGVF
TRBV2	-	-	TRBJ1-1	TGTGCCAGCAGTTGGGGGGTGCACACTGAAGCTTTCTTT	CASSWGVHTEAFF
TRBV30	-	-	TRBJ1-1	TGTGCCTGGAGTGTAAGCATAATGAACACTGAAGCTTTCTTT	CAWSVSIMNTEAFF
TRBV7-3	-	-	TRBJ2-4	TGTGCCAGCAGCTCCGAGCTGGGCAGTAGCATTCAGTACTTC	CASSSELGSSIQYF